This T cell receptor (beta chain) was sequenced in a study of T cells after yellow fever vaccination. CDR1 is MGHDK, CDR2 SYGVNS, per germline. Trimming cost V 10 bases and J 1 base, with 13 bases left between them. The CDR3 consists of 14 residues. This clonotype was picked up many times. Antigen: not known. It was through 5'RACE template switching that TCR cDNA was made, with a universal primer site and UMIs added. TCRdb fed the 5' RACE reads into MiXCR, producing one record per CDR3 protein. The data hold 300,000 to 350,000 distinct CDR3 sequences, with 3% to 4.5% observed a single time. Study outcomes and limitations: Bulk-population clonotypes that are abundant could appear as contaminants in FACS-sorted repertoires. Just a small share of clonotypes turned up in the CD4 compartment as well as the CD8 compartment. When the response was secondary, it was weaker but reached its peak faster, day 5 versus 15.

Sequenced here: PBMCs, sampled 5 days after the yellow fever booster vaccination. The source is a man aged 18 to 30 who received the YFV17D yellow fever vaccine. The V gene is TRBV25-1, the J gene TRBJ2-2; D unclear. The CDR3 DNA follows: TGTGCCACCATTAACGGAGAGAACACCGGGGAGCTGTTTTTT. It yields the protein CATINGENTGELFF.